The T cell receptor beta chain described here comes from a study of Ad26.COV2.S vaccination and SARS-CoV-2 variants. Study context: Once, or twice with 56 days between doses, Ad26.COV2.S was given intramuscularly.

Note on this clone: Its cognate antigen is unknown.

This CDR3 contains 12 residues. Germline values: CDR1 MDHEN, CDR2 SYDVKM. V shed 6 bases, J shed 13 bases, and the junction held 8 bases outside the gene matches. Treatment noted: roughly 20 received Ad26.COV2.S at low or high dose, single or two shots; roughly 5 received placebo; per-sample allocation not given. Each sample was drawn 63 days after the first injection (of vaccine or placebo). The individual, an adult aged 18-55 years, was a donor in Boston. An Ad26 vector was used to express Wuhan-strain SARS-CoV-2 spike as the vaccine. Whole-study findings and limits: The analyses of TCR breadth and depth may have understated the size of total T cell responses.

Assay: immunoSEQ multiplex PCR; the TCRdb copy retains only in-frame clones and omits some. The data show approximately 480,000 clones, about 83% seen once. This TCR derives from a person between 18 and 65 years old who received the Ad26.COV2.S COVID-19 vaccine or a placebo. The gene calls are TRBV28 and TRBJ2-1; 8 positions match TRBD2. The specimen was peripheral blood, collected in a trial of Ad26.COV2.S vaccine versus placebo. CDR3 sequence: CASSSRLASQFF. The DNA for the CDR3 is TGTGCCAGCAGCTCCCGACTAGCGAGTCAGTTCTTC.